These 5 T cell receptor beta chains share one sample of origin, sequenced in a study of regulatory T cells in long-lasting Graves disease. Construction of the TCR beta libraries employed iRepertoire HTBI primers in conjunction with Arm-PCR of CDR3 regions. A single record per CDR3 protein comes from TCRdb applying MiXCR to the multiplex PCR reads. The data contain roughly 320,000 distinct CDR3 sequences, around 17% of them seen just once; the ten biggest clones take up about 27%. The time point was: newly diagnosed GD, antithyroid drugs for less than 3 months. PBMC-extracted RNA yielded the TCR library. These records were also assigned to another study, of T cells in Graves' hyperthyroidism and ophthalmopathy.

Source: peripheral blood mononuclear cells (PBMCs), taken at new diagnosis, from a patient treated with antithyroid drugs. The receptors shown here come from a middle-aged man with Graves disease.

This clonotype was found many times. The chain carries TRBV24-1 and TRBJ2-7, with a possible D match to TRBD1 (5 bases). The V gene lost 4 bases and the J gene lost 0 bases, with 12 bases spanning the gap. There are 15 residues in the CDR3. Per the germline V gene, CDR1 is KGHDR and CDR2 is SFDVKD. This chain's CDR3 is CATSDRTTTSYEQYF. The CDR3 DNA follows: TGTGCCACCAGTGACCGGACAACGACCTCCTACGAGCAGTACTTC.

This clonotype was counted at least ten times. The chain combines TRBV9 with TRBJ2-1; TRBD2 agrees at 11 bases. Per germline, CDR1 SGDLS and CDR2 YYNGEE. After removal of 0 bases from V and 3 bases from J, the junction contained 2 bases not matched to a gene. This CDR3 has 16 residues. This CDR3 reads CASSVDLAGGYNEQFF. The CDR3 coding sequence is TGTGCCAGCAGCGTAGACCTAGCGGGGGGCTACAATGAGCAGTTCTTC.

This clonotype was recorded at least ten times. The chain carries TRBV24-1 and TRBJ2-5, with D perhaps assigned TRBD1 or TRBD2 (5 bases each). The CDR3 totals 13 residues. CDR1 KGHDR and CDR2 SFDVKD come from the germline V gene. V was trimmed by 2 bases and J by 5 bases, leaving 8 bases between them. This chain's CDR3 is CATSDWGYETQYF. The CDR3 DNA sequence: TGTGCCACCAGTGATTGGGGGTACGAGACCCAGTACTTC.

This clonotype has at least ten counts. The V and J genes are TRBV4-2 and TRBJ1-5; weak D call: TRBD1 (6 bases). The V and J ends lost 0 bases and 5 bases respectively, with 11 bases between them. This CDR3 is 15 amino acids long. Germline V CDR1 and CDR2: LGHNA, YNFKEQ. Written as DNA, the CDR3 is TGTGCCAGCAGCCAAGATGCACAGGGTTATCAGCCCCAGCATTTT. This sequence encodes CASSQDAQGYQPQHF.

This clonotype was seen a handful of times. This chain links TRBV7-2 with TRBJ2-7; D gene unclear. CDR1 SGHTA and CDR2 FQGNSA come from the germline V gene. The CDR3 extends over 13 amino acids. The V gene lost 0 bases and the J gene lost 4 bases, with 7 bases spanning the gap. The DNA for the CDR3 is TGTGCCAGCAGCTTAGCTTTGGGTTACGAGCAGTACTTC. Its protein is CASSLALGYEQYF.